This paragraph covers one T cell receptor beta chain sequence. Trimming removed 9 bases at V and 2 bases at J, with 15 bases between. This CDR3 has 14 residues. Germline V gene lookup returns CDR1 LNHNV and CDR2 YYDKDF (reference sequence). The data belong to a study of blood T cell repertoires in COVID-19. Study-level background: Specimens from acute and convalescent COVID-19 originated in the United States, Italy and Spain. T cells, B-cell-depleted T cells, or PBMCs provided the cDNA or gDNA that served as material.

Original data processing: Reference gene primers were amplified, and this amplification served to estimate nucleated cell counts. Profiled with immunoSEQ multiplex PCR; TCRdb holds only in-frame clones, not every one. The V and J calls and clone size were taken over from that table, and D and trimming were inferred from the DNA. This repertoire shows nearly 350,000 clones, roughly 89% found once; its top ten account for about 3.5%. The source is a woman aged 18-29 years who had recovered from COVID-19. Sequenced material: peripheral blood. The genes are TRBV15 and TRBJ2-3; maybe TRBD2 (6 bases). The CDR3 coding sequence is TGTGCCACTAGTAGCGGACCATACACAGATACGCAGTATTTT. Translated, it gives CATSSGPYTDTQYF.